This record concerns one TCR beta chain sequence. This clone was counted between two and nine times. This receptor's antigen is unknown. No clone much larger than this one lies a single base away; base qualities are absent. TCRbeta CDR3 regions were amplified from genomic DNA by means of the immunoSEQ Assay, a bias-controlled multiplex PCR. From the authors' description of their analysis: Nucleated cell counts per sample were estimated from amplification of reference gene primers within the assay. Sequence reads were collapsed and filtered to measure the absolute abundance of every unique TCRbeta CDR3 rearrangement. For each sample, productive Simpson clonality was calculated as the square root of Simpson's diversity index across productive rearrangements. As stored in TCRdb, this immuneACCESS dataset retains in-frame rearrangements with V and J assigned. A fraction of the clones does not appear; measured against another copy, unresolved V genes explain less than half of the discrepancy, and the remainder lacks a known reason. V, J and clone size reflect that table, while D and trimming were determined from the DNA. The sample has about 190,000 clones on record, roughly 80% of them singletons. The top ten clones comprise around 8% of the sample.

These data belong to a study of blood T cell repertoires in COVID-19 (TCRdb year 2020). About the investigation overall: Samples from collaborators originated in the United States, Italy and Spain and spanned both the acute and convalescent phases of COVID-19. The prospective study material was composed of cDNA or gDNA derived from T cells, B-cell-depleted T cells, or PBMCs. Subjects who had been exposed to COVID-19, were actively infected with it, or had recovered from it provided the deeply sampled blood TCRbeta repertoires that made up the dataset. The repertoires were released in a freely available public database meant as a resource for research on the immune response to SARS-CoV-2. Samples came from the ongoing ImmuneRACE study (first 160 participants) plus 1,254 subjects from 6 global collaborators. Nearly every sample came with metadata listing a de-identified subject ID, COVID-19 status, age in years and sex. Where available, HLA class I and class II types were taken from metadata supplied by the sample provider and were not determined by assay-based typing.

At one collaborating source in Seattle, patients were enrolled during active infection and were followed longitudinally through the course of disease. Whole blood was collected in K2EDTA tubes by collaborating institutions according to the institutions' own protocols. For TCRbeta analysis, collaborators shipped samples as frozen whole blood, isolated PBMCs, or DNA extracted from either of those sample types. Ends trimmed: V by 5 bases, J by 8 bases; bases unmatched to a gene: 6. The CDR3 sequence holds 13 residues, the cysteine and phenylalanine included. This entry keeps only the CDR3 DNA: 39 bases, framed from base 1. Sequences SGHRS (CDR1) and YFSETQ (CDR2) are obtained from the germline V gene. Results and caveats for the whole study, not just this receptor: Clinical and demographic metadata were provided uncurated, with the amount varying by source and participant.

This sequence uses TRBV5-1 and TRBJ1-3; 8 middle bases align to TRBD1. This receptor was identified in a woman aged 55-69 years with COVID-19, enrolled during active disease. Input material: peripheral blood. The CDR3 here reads CASREDRAYTIYF. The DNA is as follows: TGCGCCAGCAGGGAGGACAGGGCATACACCATATATTTT.